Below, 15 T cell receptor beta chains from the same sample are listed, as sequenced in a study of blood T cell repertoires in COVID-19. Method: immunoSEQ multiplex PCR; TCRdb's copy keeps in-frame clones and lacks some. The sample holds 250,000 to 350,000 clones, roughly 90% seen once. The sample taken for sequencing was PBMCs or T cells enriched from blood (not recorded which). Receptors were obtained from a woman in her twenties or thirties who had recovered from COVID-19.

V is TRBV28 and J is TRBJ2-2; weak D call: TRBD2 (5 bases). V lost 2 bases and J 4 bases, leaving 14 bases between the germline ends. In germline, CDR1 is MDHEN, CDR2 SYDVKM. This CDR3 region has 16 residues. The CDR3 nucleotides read TGTGCCAGCAGTTTAATTGCGGGCTTGGCCACCGGGGAGCTGTTTTTT. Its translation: CASSLIAGLATGELFF. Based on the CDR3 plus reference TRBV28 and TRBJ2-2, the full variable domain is DVKVTQSSRYLVKRTGEKVFLECVQDMDHENMFWYRQDPGLGLRLIYFSYDVKMKEKGDIPEGYSVSREKKERFSLILESASTNQTSMYLCASSLIAGLATGELFFGEGSRLTVL.

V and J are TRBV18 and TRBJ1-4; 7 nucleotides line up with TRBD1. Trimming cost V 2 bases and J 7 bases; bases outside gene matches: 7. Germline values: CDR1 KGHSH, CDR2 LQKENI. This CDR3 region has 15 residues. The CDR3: CASSPKGARGEKLFF. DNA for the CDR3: TGTGCCAGCTCACCAAAGGGGGCGCGTGGTGAAAAACTGTTTTTT. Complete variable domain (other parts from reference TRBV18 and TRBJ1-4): NAGVMQNPRHLVRRRGQEARLRCSPMKGHSHVYWYRQLPEEGLKFMVYLQKENIIDESGMPKERFSAEFPKEGPSILRIQQVVRGDSAAYFCASSPKGARGEKLFFGSGTQLSVL.

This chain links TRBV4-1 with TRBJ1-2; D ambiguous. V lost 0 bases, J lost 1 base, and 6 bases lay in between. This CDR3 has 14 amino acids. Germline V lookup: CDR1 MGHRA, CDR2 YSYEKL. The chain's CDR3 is CASSQEEVNYGYTF. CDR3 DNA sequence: TGCGCCAGCAGCCAAGAGGAGGTTAACTATGGCTACACCTTC.

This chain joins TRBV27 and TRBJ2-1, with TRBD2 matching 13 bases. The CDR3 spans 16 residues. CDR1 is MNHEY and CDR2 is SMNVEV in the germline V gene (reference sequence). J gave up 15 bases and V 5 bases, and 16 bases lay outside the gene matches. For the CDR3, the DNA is TGTGCCAGCAGTGGAAGACTAGCGGGAGGACGCCCGGACCTGTTCTTC. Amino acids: CASSGRLAGGRPDLFF.

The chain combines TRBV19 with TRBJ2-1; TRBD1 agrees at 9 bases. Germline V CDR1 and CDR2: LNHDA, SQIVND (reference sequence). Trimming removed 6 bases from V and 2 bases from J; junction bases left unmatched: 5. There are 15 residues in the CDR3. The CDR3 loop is CASRTTGGAYNEQFF. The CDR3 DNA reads TGTGCCAGTAGGACTACAGGGGGCGCCTACAATGAGCAGTTCTTC.

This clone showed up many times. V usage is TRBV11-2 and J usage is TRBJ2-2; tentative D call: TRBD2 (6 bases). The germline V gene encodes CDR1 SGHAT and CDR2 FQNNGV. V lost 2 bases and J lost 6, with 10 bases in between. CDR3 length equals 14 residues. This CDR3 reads CASSLNPGAGELFF. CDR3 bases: TGTGCCAGCAGCTTAAATCCGGGGGCCGGGGAGCTGTTTTTT.

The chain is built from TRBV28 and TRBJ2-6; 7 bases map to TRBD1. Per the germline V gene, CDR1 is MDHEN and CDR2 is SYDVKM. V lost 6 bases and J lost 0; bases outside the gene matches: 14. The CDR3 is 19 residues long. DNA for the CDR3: TGTGCCAGCAGGCCCCCACCGGGACAGCGACACTCTGGGGCCAACGTCCTGACTTTC. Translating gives CASRPPPGQRHSGANVLTF.

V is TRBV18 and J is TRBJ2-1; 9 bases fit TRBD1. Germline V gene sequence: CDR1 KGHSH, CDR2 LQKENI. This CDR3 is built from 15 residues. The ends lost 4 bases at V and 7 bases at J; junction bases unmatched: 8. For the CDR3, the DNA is TGTGCCAGCTCACGGCCGGGACAGGGTGCAAATGAGCAGTTCTTC. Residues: CASSRPGQGANEQFF.

CDR3 sequence reads: CASGDPADTQYF. CDR3 nucleotide sequence: TGTGCCTCGGGGGACCCCGCGGATACGCAGTATTTT. The chain joins TRBV28 to TRBJ2-3; D might be TRBD2 (6 bases). CDR3 length: 12 residues. CDR1 MDHEN and CDR2 SYDVKM come from the germline V gene. The germline V and J ends were trimmed by 11 bases and 6 bases, with 15 bases remaining between them.

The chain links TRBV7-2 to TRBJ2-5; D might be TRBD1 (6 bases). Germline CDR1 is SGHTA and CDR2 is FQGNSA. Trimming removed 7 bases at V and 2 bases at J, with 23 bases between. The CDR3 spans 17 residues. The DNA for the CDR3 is TGTGCCAGCACCCCAGGGGTGCGGTCGAGCATGCAAGAGACCCAGTACTTC. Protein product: CASTPGVRSSMQETQYF.

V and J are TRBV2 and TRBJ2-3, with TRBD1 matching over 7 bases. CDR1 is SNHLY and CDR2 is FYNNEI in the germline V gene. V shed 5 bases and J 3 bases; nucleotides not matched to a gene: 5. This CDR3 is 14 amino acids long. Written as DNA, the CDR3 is TGTGCCAGCAGTTTAACAGGGGTGACAGATACGCAGTATTTT. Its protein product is CASSLTGVTDTQYF. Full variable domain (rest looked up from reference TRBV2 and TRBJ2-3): EPEVTQTPSHQVTQMGQEVILRCVPISNHLYFYWYRQILGQKVEFLVSFYNNEISEKSEIFDDQFSVERPDGSNFTLKIRSTKLEDSAMYFCASSLTGVTDTQYFGPGTRLTVL.

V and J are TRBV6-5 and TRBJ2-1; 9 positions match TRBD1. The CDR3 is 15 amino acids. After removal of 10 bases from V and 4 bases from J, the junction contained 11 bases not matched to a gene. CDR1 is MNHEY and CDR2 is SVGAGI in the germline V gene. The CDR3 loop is CATAGRDRVYNEQFF. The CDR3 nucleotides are TGTGCCACTGCCGGCCGGGACAGGGTTTACAATGAGCAGTTCTTC.

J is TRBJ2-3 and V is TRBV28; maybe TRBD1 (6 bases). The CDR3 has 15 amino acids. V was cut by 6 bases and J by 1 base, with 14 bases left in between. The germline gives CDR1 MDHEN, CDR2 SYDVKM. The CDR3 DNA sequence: TGTGCCAGCAGACCACAGGGAATTGGCACAGATACGCAGTATTTT. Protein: CASRPQGIGTDTQYF.

For the CDR3, the DNA is TGTGCCACCTCGTCCACCACAAACTATGGCTACACCTTC. Protein product: CATSSTTNYGYTF. The rearrangement links TRBV5-6 to TRBJ1-2; no definite D call. Germline V gene lookup returns CDR1 SGHDT and CDR2 YYEEEE. The CDR3 consists of 13 residues. V lost 9 bases, J lost 2 bases, and 14 bases lay in between.

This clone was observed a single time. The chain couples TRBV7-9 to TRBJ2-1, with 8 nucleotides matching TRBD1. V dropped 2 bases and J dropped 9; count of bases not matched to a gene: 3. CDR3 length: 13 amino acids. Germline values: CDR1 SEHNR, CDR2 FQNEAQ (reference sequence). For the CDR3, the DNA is TGTGCCAGCAGCTTACAGGGGGCAGGTGAGCAGTTCTTC. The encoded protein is CASSLQGAGEQFF.